Below are 31 T cell receptor beta chains sequenced from a single sample in a study of CD8+ T cells in alopecia areata (dated by TCRdb to the late 2010s). Library preparation was by the immunoSEQ multiplex PCR assay. RNA was extracted from all samples and reverse transcribed into cDNA as template for TCR sequencing. What TCRdb holds here is the immuneACCESS table cut down to in-frame rearrangements. Part of the clones is not present; checked against another copy, under half of the missing clones reflect an unresolved V gene, and the others are unexplained. This sample is represented by about 150,000 clones; about 60% of them were singletons. Roughly 6.5% of the sample belongs to the ten largest clones. The sample's time point label is to be understood as: baseline before oral tofacitinib. Specimen: CD4+ T cells sorted from blood, collected at week 0. The receptor source for this set is a human donor with alopecia areata.

The chain recombines TRBV11-2 with TRBJ2-7, with 7 positions matching TRBD2. The CDR3 runs to 14 residues. Trimming took 2 bases from V and 3 from J; bases not matched to a gene: 4. Germline CDR1 reads SGHAT; CDR2 reads FQNNGV. In DNA, the CDR3 is TGTGCCAGCAGCTTAACTAGCGCAATCTACGAGCAGTACTTC. Translated: CASSLTSAIYEQYF.

This clone came up a few times. The rearrangement uses TRBV19 and TRBJ1-5; perhaps TRBD1 as D (5 bases). Between the trimmed V and J ends, which lost 0 bases and 0 bases, there was a span of 12 bases. This CDR3 is built from 17 residues. Germline lookup yields CDR1 LNHDA and CDR2 SQIVND (reference sequence). Here the CDR3 DNA reads TGTGCCAGTAGTATAGATCGGGGCCGGGATAGCAATCAGCCCCAGCATTTT. It codes for CASSIDRGRDSNQPQHF.

This clone was observed a few times. This chain connects TRBV5-1 to TRBJ2-2; TRBD1 aligns across 8 bases. Germline values: CDR1 SGHRS, CDR2 YFSETQ. This CDR3 has 15 amino acids. The junction had 7 bases not matched to a gene; V was cut back by 4 bases and J by 5 bases. CDR3 loop: CASSTRTGLTGELFF. The CDR3 bases are TGCGCCAGCAGCACCCGGACAGGGTTGACCGGGGAGCTGTTTTTT.

The chain uses TRBV29-1 and TRBJ1-1; the D is unclear. CDR1 and CDR2 (germline): SQVTM, ANQGSEA. The length of the CDR3 is 13 residues. V lost 2 bases, J lost 1 base, and 8 bases lay in between. The CDR3 bases are TGCAGCGTTGAATGGCCTTCGAACACTGAAGCTTTCTTT. Its translation: CSVEWPSNTEAFF.

This chain connects TRBV4-2 to TRBJ1-2, with TRBD1 matching over 7 bases. Germline V lookup: CDR1 LGHNA, CDR2 YNFKEQ. The CDR3 totals 14 residues. Trimming cost V 0 bases and J 4 bases; bases outside gene matches: 2. The CDR3 DNA is TGTGCCAGCAGCCAAGATGGGACAGTCTATGGCTACACCTTC. Translation gives CASSQDGTVYGYTF.

This clone came up a few times. The V call is TRBV19, the J call TRBJ2-4; 8 nucleotides align to TRBD1. V lost 3 bases to trimming and J lost 2 bases; unmatched junction nucleotides: 12. The germline gives CDR1 LNHDA, CDR2 SQIVND (reference sequence). This CDR3 region has 18 residues. The CDR3 here is CASSIGDRGRLTKNIQYF. The CDR3 region has the DNA TGTGCCAGTAGTATTGGCGACAGGGGTCGGTTAACCAAAAACATTCAGTACTTC.

This clone appeared a few times. The V and J genes are TRBV6-6 and TRBJ2-5; TRBD2 might be the D (8 bases). Trimming cost V 4 bases and J 4 bases, with 16 bases left between them. Looked up from germline, CDR1 is MNHNY and CDR2 is SVGAGI (reference sequence). The CDR3 covers 15 residues. CDR3 sequence reads: CASSFSGDRLETQYF. The CDR3 nucleotides are TGTGCCAGCAGTTTTAGCGGGGACAGATTAGAGACCCAGTACTTC.

The rearrangement uses TRBV5-4 and TRBJ2-3, with D unresolved. CDR3 length: 14 amino acids. Germline V CDR1 and CDR2: SGHNT, YYREEE (reference sequence). Trimming took off 4 bases at V and 6 bases at J, with 15 bases between the two ends. DNA of the CDR3: TGTGCCAGCAGCCCCCTCTATAAAGTCGATACGCAGTATTTT. Amino acids: CASSPLYKVDTQYF.

The chain combines TRBV7-3 with TRBJ2-5; TRBD1 or TRBD2 may be the D gene (6 bases each). The V gene's germline CDR1 is SGHTA and CDR2 FQGTGA. Trimming took off 5 bases at V and 5 bases at J, with 12 bases between the two ends. The CDR3 is 13 amino acids. The CDR3 spells CASSAGHVETQYF. The CDR3 DNA sequence: TGTGCCAGCAGCGCGGGACACGTGGAGACCCAGTACTTC.

This rearrangement joins TRBV6-1 to TRBJ1-6; D unclear. This CDR3 is built from 14 residues. V gave up 0 bases and J gave up 6 bases, with 6 bases separating them. CDR1 MNHNS and CDR2 SASEGT come from the germline V gene. The chain's CDR3 is CASSEAEGNSPLHF. CDR3 coding DNA: TGTGCCAGCAGTGAAGCGGAGGGTAATTCACCCCTCCACTTT.

The genes are TRBV6-5 and TRBJ1-1; D call uncertain. The germline V gene encodes CDR1 MNHEY and CDR2 SVGAGI. Trimming took 6 bases from V and 6 from J, leaving 8 bases between them. CDR3 length equals 11 residues. CDR3 amino acids: CASSHLAEAFF. The DNA for the CDR3 is TGTGCCAGCAGCCACCTGGCTGAAGCTTTCTTT.

In its sample, this clone was seen many times. The J gene is TRBJ2-1, the V gene TRBV12-5, with no clear D. V lost 1 base and J 4 bases, leaving 8 bases between the germline ends. Looked up from germline, CDR1 is LGHNT and CDR2 is FRNRAP. The CDR3 covers 14 residues. The CDR3 coding sequence is TGTGCTAGTGGTTTGGGAGTAGGATACAATGAGCAGTTCTTC. It yields the protein CASGLGVGYNEQFF.

The rearrangement links TRBV5-6 to TRBJ2-1, with 10 bases aligning to TRBD1. V was clipped by 4 bases and J by 4 bases; unmatched bases: 2. The CDR3 is 14 amino acids. Germline values: CDR1 SGHDT, CDR2 YYEEEE. The CDR3 spells CASSRDRGYNEQFF. In DNA form, the CDR3 reads TGTGCCAGCAGCCGGGACAGGGGTTACAATGAGCAGTTCTTC.

The V call is TRBV19, the J call TRBJ1-5; the D gene is possibly TRBD1 (6 bases). Trimming cost V 3 bases and J 3 bases, with 9 bases left between them. CDR3 length equals 14 residues. CDR1 is LNHDA and CDR2 is SQIVND in the germline V gene (reference sequence). The CDR3 bases are TGTGCCAGTAGTATGGGACAAACCAATCAGCCCCAGCATTTT. This sequence encodes CASSMGQTNQPQHF.

The chain carries TRBV6-5 and TRBJ2-1; 7 bases match TRBD2. Trimming took 6 bases from V and 8 from J; bases not matched to a gene: 10. CDR3 length: 14 residues. Germline CDR1 MNHEY, CDR2 SVGAGI. CDR3: CASRNRLAADEQFF. The DNA of the CDR3 is TGTGCCAGCAGAAATCGGCTAGCGGCGGATGAGCAGTTCTTC.

J is TRBJ1-6 and V is TRBV18; 7 bases are a match to TRBD1. The junction had 4 bases not matched to a gene; V was cut back by 2 bases and J by 6 bases. The CDR3 spans 15 residues. Germline CDR1 and CDR2: KGHSH and LQKENI. For the CDR3, the DNA is TGTGCCAGCTCACCAAGGGGGCCCGGTAATTCACCCCTCCACTTT. Translated: CASSPRGPGNSPLHF.

The V gene is TRBV5-1, the J gene TRBJ1-1, with a possible D match to TRBD1 (6 bases). The germline CDR1 and CDR2 sequences are SGHRS and YFSETQ. V was pared by 4 bases and J by 9 bases, with 19 bases between. This CDR3 has 14 residues. The CDR3 DNA reads as TGCGCCAGCAGCGACGTACAGGGATCGAGCCAAGCTTTCTTT. It encodes CASSDVQGSSQAFF.

The V call is TRBV6-6, the J call TRBJ2-6, with D perhaps TRBD1 (6 bases). Germline CDR1 is MNHNY and CDR2 is SVGAGI (reference sequence). V was pared by 10 bases and J by 3 bases, with 10 bases between. This CDR3 has 13 amino acids. The CDR3 spells CATQGSGANVLTF. The DNA for the CDR3 is TGTGCCACACAGGGTAGTGGGGCCAACGTCCTGACTTTC.

This chain uses TRBV7-8 with TRBJ2-1; 7 bases fit TRBD1. Losses at the gene ends were 5 bases for V and 7 bases for J; bases not matched to a gene: 11. Germline CDR1 and CDR2: SGHVS and FQNEAQ. This CDR3 is 15 amino acids long. CDR3 residues: CASSQGQLIVNEQFF. The CDR3 coding sequence is TGTGCCAGCAGCCAGGGACAGCTAATAGTGAATGAGCAGTTCTTC.

This clone has more than one count but fewer than ten. The genes are TRBV9 and TRBJ2-1; 7 bases agree with TRBD2. The CDR3 spans 15 residues. CDR1 and CDR2 from the germline V gene are SGDLS and YYNGEE. The junction had 8 bases not matched to a gene; V was cut back by 4 bases and J by 4 bases. Here the CDR3 reads CASSPGASGYNEQFF. In DNA form, the CDR3 reads TGTGCCAGCAGCCCCGGGGCTAGCGGATACAATGAGCAGTTCTTC.

The rearrangement uses TRBV4-3 and TRBJ2-6, with D maybe TRBD1 (6 bases). Looked up from germline, CDR1 is LGHNA and CDR2 is YSLEER. This CDR3 has 15 amino acids. V was trimmed by 2 bases and J by 1 base, leaving 6 bases between them. CDR3 in DNA: TGCGCCAGCAGCCAAACAGGGTCTGGGGCCAACGTCCTGACTTTC. Its translation: CASSQTGSGANVLTF.

J is TRBJ1-5 and V is TRBV30, with TRBD1 identical over 10 bases. CDR3 length: 14 residues. From germline, CDR1 is GTSNPN and CDR2 SVGIG (reference sequence). V shed 8 bases, J shed 1 base, and the junction held 5 bases outside the gene matches. CDR3 amino acids: CAALTGGSNQPQHF. The CDR3 nucleotides are TGTGCCGCCTTGACAGGGGGCAGCAATCAGCCCCAGCATTTT.

The V and J genes are TRBV7-2 and TRBJ1-2, with D hard to call. Germline-derived CDR1 and CDR2 are SGHTA and FQGNSA. This CDR3 contains 14 residues. V was shortened by 3 bases and J by 2 bases, with 10 bases between the two germline ends. The CDR3, as DNA: TGTGCCAGCAGCTTGGCAGCTACAAACTATGGCTACACCTTC. This codes for CASSLAATNYGYTF.

The chain couples TRBV6-5 to TRBJ1-1; 11 positions agree with TRBD1. The CDR3 sequence is 14 residues long. V was pared by 6 bases and J by 3 bases, with 3 bases of the junction left unmatched. Per the germline V gene, CDR1 is MNHEY and CDR2 is SVGAGI. CDR3 bases: TGTGCCAGCAGCCGGGACAGGGGGTACACTGAAGCTTTCTTT. This translates into CASSRDRGYTEAFF.

The chain joins TRBV29-1 to TRBJ2-5, with 8 bases that match TRBD2. The CDR3 covers 13 residues. The V segment lost 3 bases and the J segment 2 bases; nucleotides outside the gene matches: 2. Germline-derived CDR1 and CDR2 are SQVTM and ANQGSEA. The CDR3 spells CSVDRGGQETQYF. CDR3 DNA: TGCAGCGTTGACCGGGGGGGGCAAGAGACCCAGTACTTC.

This clone was detected once. The chain combines TRBV2 with TRBJ2-5; a possible D gene is TRBD2 (6 bases). Between the trimmed V and J ends, which lost 6 bases and 5 bases, there was a span of 10 bases. Germline V CDR1 and CDR2: SNHLY, FYNNEI. The CDR3 runs to 12 residues. The CDR3 here is CASRTGGETQYF. In DNA, the CDR3 is TGTGCCAGCAGGACCGGGGGTGAGACCCAGTACTTC.

This chain links TRBV18 with TRBJ2-1, with TRBD2 as a possible D gene (6 bases). Germline CDR1 KGHSH, CDR2 LQKENI. Deletions cut 3 bases from V and 5 bases from J, with 14 bases between. This CDR3 has 15 amino acids. Here the CDR3 reads CASSPRRGTDNEQFF. CDR3 DNA: TGTGCCAGCTCACCTAGGAGGGGAACCGACAATGAGCAGTTCTTC.

The rearrangement joins TRBV27 to TRBJ2-2, with 7 bases fitting TRBD2. Germline assignment: CDR1 MNHEY and CDR2 SMNVEV (reference sequence). V was clipped by 4 bases and J by 6 bases; unmatched bases: 2. The CDR3 runs 13 residues. In DNA, the CDR3 is TGTGCCAGCAGTTCACGGGGGGCCGGGGAGCTGTTTTTT. Protein product: CASSSRGAGELFF.

The chain uses TRBV18 and TRBJ1-2; D may be TRBD1 (5 bases). The V gene's germline CDR1 is KGHSH and CDR2 LQKENI. The CDR3 length is 14 residues. V was pared by 0 bases and J by 7 bases, with 12 bases between. In nucleotides, the CDR3 is TGTGCCAGCTCACCACCGAGCCGGGGCGGTGGCTACACCTTC. This gives the protein CASSPPSRGGGYTF.

J is TRBJ1-1 and V is TRBV2; D might be TRBD1 (6 bases). Germline V lookup: CDR1 SNHLY, CDR2 FYNNEI. The CDR3 runs to 12 residues. V was pared by 8 bases and J by 6 bases, with 13 bases between. The CDR3 region is CASLPGAAEAFF. The CDR3, as DNA: TGTGCCAGCCTCCCGGGGGCGGCTGAAGCTTTCTTT.

The chain is built from TRBV10-3 and TRBJ2-5; 8 nucleotides align to TRBD2. Germline V lookup: CDR1 ENHRY, CDR2 SYGVKD. The trim removed 5 bases at V and 4 bases at J, leaving 6 bases unmatched. This CDR3 region has 14 residues. The CDR3, as DNA: TGTGCCATCAGTAAAGGTCGGGAGGGAGAGACCCAGTACTTC. Residues: CAISKGREGETQYF.